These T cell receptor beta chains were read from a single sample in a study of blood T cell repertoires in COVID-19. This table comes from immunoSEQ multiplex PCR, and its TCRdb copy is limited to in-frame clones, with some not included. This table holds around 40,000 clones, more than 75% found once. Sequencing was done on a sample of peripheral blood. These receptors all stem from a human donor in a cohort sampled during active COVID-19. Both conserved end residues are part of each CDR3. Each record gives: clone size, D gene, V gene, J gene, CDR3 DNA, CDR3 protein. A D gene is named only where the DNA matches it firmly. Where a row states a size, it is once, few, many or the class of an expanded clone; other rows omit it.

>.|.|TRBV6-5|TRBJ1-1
TGTGCCAGCAGTAGGGACACCTTGAACACTGAAGCTTTCTTT
CASSRDTLNTEAFF
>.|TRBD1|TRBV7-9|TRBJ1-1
TGTGCCAGCAGCTTAGAGGGGGCACGGTCTGAAGCTTTCTTT
CASSLEGARSEAFF
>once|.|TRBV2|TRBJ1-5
TGTGCCAGCAGTCGACAGATAGATCAGCCCCAGCATTTT
CASSRQIDQPQHF
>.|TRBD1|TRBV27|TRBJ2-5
TGTGCCAGCAGTGGGACAGGGGGAACGAAGACCCAGTACTTC
CASSGTGGTKTQYF
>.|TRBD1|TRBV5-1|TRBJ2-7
TGCGCCAGCAGCTTGGGGACAGGCGGCGACGAGCAGTACTTC
CASSLGTGGDEQYF
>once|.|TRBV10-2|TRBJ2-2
TGCGCCAGCAGTGAGTCAGAGAGGGCTCGGGGCACCGGGGAGCTGTTTTTT
CASSESERARGTGELFF
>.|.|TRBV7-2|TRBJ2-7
TGTGCCAGCAGCTACTTACAGGGCAACGAGCAGTACTTC
CASSYLQGNEQYF
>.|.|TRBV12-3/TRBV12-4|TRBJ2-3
TGTGCCAGCAGTCGTGCGGATACGCAGTATTTT
CASSRADTQYF
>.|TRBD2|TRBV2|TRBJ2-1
TGTGCCAGCAGTGTCCCTCAAACTAGCGGGGATAGGGGTGAGCAGTTCTTC
CASSVPQTSGDRGEQFF
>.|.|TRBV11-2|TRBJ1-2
TGTGCCAGCAGCTTGGGGACGGGACAAATTAACTATGGCTACACCTTC
CASSLGTGQINYGYTF
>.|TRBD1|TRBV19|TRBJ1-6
TGTGCCAGCGCAGGACAGGGGGGTTCACCCCTCCACTTT
CASAGQGGSPLHF
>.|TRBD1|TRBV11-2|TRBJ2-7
TGTGCCAGCGGGACAGCCCCCTACGAGCAGTACTTC
CASGTAPYEQYF
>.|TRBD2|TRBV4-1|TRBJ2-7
TGCGCCAGCAGCCAAGCCTATTCTAGCGGGGGGCAAGGCGAGCAGTACTTC
CASSQAYSSGGQGEQYF
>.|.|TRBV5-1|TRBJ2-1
TGCGCCAGCAGCTTGGATCCGAGCTCCTACAATGAGCAGTTCTTC
CASSLDPSSYNEQFF
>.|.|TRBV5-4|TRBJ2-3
TGTGCCAGCAGCTACCGCGGGGGCAGCACAGATACGCAGTATTTT
CASSYRGGSTDTQYF
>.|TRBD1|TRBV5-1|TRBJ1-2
TGCGCCAGCAGGTCCGGGACAGGGGTAGTGAACTATGGCTACACCTTC
CASRSGTGVVNYGYTF
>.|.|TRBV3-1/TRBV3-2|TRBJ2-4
TGTGCCAGCGGAAAGGGGCAGGGAAACATTCAGTACTTC
CASGKGQGNIQYF
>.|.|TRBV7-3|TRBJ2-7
TGTGCCAGCAGCTTAACAGGAGGTTTCAACTACGAGCAGTACTTC
CASSLTGGFNYEQYF
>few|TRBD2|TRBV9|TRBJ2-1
TGTGCCAGCAGCGTAGAACTAGCGGACTACAATGAGCAGTTCTTC
CASSVELADYNEQFF
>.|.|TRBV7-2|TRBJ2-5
TGTGCCAGCAGCGGGACTTACCAAGAGACCCAGTACTTC
CASSGTYQETQYF
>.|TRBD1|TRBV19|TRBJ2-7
TGTGCCAACCCCGGGACAGGGATTTACGAGCAGTACTTC
CANPGTGIYEQYF
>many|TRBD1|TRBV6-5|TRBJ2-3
TGTGCCAGCAGTTACACCGGGACAGCCACAGATACGCAGTATTTT
CASSYTGTATDTQYF
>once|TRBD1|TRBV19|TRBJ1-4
TGTGCCAGTAGTATACTCTCCACAGGGGGCGATGAAAAACTGTTTTTT
CASSILSTGGDEKLFF
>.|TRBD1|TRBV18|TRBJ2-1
TGTGCCAGCTCACCACAACAGGGGAGCGATGAGCAGTTCTTC
CASSPQQGSDEQFF
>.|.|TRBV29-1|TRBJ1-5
TGCAGTGTAAGCGGCACAAATAGCAATCAGCCCCAGCATTTT
CSVSGTNSNQPQHF
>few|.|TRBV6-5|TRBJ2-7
TGTGCCAGCAGTTACTCGGCTAGCGCCACCTACGAGCAGTACTTC
CASSYSASATYEQYF
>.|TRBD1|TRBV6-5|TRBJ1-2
TGTGCCACAGTACTGGGACAGGGGATTCCCTATGGCTACACCTTC
CATVLGQGIPYGYTF
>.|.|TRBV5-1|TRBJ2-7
TGCGCCAGCAGCACCTCCCAGGGCTACGAGCAGTACTTC
CASSTSQGYEQYF
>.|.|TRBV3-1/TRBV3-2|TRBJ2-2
TGTGCCAGCAGCCCTGGGGGGGCTAGGGTGAACACCGGGGAGCTGTTTTTT
CASSPGGARVNTGELFF
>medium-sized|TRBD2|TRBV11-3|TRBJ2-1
TGTGCCAGCAGCCTAACTAGCGGGGGAAACAATGAGCAGTTCTTC
CASSLTSGGNNEQFF
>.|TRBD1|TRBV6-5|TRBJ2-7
TGTGCCAGCAGTTACGGGACAGGGGGGTCCTACGAGCAGTACTTC
CASSYGTGGSYEQYF
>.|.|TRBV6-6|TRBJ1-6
TGTGCCAGCAGTAACAGTCTATATAATTCACCCCTCCACTTT
CASSNSLYNSPLHF
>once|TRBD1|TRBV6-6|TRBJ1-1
TGTGCCAGCAGTTACGTCGGGACAGCTGAAGCTTTCTTT
CASSYVGTAEAFF
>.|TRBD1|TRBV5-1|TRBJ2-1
TGCGCCAGCAACAAGGGACAGGGGGCCCTAGATGAGCAGTTCTTC
CASNKGQGALDEQFF
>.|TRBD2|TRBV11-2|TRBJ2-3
TGTGCCAGCAGCTTAGTCGGCGCCCGACTAGCGAGCACAGATACGCAGTATTTT
CASSLVGARLASTDTQYF
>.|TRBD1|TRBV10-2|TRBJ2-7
TGCGCCAGCAGGGGGGACAGGGAACTCTACGAGCAGTACTTC
CASRGDRELYEQYF
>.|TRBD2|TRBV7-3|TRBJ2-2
TGTGCCAGCAGCCCCTCTAGCGGGGCGCGGGTCACCGGGGAGCTGTTTTTT
CASSPSSGARVTGELFF
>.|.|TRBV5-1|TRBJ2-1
TGCGCCAGCAGCTTGGTACAAGGCGGTGAGCAGTTCTTC
CASSLVQGGEQFF
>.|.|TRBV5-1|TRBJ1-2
TGCGCCAGCAGCTTGGGCCCCCGGGAGGCCTATGGCTACACCTTC
CASSLGPREAYGYTF
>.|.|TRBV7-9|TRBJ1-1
TGTGCCAGCAGCTTATCGGGAAATTGGAACACTGAAGCTTTCTTT
CASSLSGNWNTEAFF
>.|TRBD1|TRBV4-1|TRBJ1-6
TGCGCCAGCAGCAATCAACAGGGGGCCTATAATTCACCCCTCCACTTT
CASSNQQGAYNSPLHF
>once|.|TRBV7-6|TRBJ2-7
TGTGCCAGCAGCCTGGGGGGGGGACAAAGTCTCTACGAGCAGTACTTC
CASSLGGGQSLYEQYF